This is a list of T cell receptor beta chains from one sample in a study of blood T cell repertoires in COVID-19. Generated by immunoSEQ multiplex PCR, the TCRdb table keeps only in-frame clones and is missing some. Of 160,000 or so clones listed, less than 90% are singletons. The sample was peripheral blood. These receptors were collected from a woman aged 70-85 years with acute or convalescent COVID-19. Each CDR3 is given with its conserved first and last residue. D genes are given only for firm matches. A row's size may be missing; if present it is once, few, many or a size class.

clone_size j_call v_call d_call cdr3_nt cdr3_aa
. TRBJ1-1 TRBV18 . TGTGCCAGCTCGGCGGGGTTTGTCCAAAACACTGAAGCTTTCTTT CASSAGFVQNTEAFF
once TRBJ1-2 TRBV4-3 . TGCGCCAGCAGCCAAGATTTTCTTGGTTCTGGCCCCGCGGGCTATGGCTACACCTTC CASSQDFLGSGPAGYGYTF
. TRBJ2-3 TRBV6-5 TRBD2 TGTGCCAGCAGACGTGGGACTAGCGGGGCAAATACGCAGTATTTT CASRRGTSGANTQYF
few TRBJ2-3 TRBV7-3 TRBD2 TGTGCCAGCAGCTTAACCCACGGGGGGACAGATACGCAGTATTTT CASSLTHGGTDTQYF
. TRBJ1-1 TRBV7-6 TRBD1 TGTGCCAGCAGCTTAGAAGCGGGTGACAGGGCCACTGAAGCTTTCTTT CASSLEAGDRATEAFF
. TRBJ2-1 TRBV28 TRBD2 TGTGCCAGCAGCCCCCGACTAGCGGGAGTGTTAGTGCAGTTCTTC CASSPRLAGVLVQFF
few TRBJ2-7 TRBV6-1 TRBD2 TGTGCCAGCAGTGGGGGCACTAGCGGGAGAGGGCCAACCTACGAGCAGTACTTC CASSGGTSGRGPTYEQYF
. TRBJ2-1 TRBV5-6 TRBD2 TGTGCCAGCAGCTTACTAGCGGGGAAGGTTAATGAGCAGTTCTTC CASSLLAGKVNEQFF
. TRBJ2-3 TRBV7-2 TRBD1 TGTGCCAGCAGCTCTTGGGACAGGGTAGGCACAGATACGCAGTATTTT CASSSWDRVGTDTQYF
once TRBJ1-3 TRBV2 . TGTGCCAGCAGTGAGGACATTTCGTTGAACACCATATATTTT CASSEDISLNTIYF
. TRBJ1-1 TRBV4-3 TRBD1 TGCGCCAGCAGCCAGGTACAGGGGTTCACTGAAGCTTTCTTT CASSQVQGFTEAFF
. TRBJ1-3 TRBV19 . TGTGCCAGCCTGCCCTACTCTGGAAACACCATATATTTT CASLPYSGNTIYF
. TRBJ1-5 TRBV7-2 . TGTGCCAGCAGCTTAGAGGCAGGGCCAAGGCCCCAGCATTTT CASSLEAGPRPQHF
. TRBJ2-3 TRBV10-2 . TGCGCCAGCAGTGAGGGAGGAGTGTTAACGCAGTATTTT CASSEGGVLTQYF
once TRBJ1-2 TRBV19 TRBD1 TGTGCCAGTAGTACCCCCCGCCGGACAGGGGGCGGATTAGGGTATATTGGCTACACCTTC CASSTPRRTGGGLGYIGYTF
. TRBJ1-5 TRBV6-1 . TGTGCCAGCAGTGAATTTTGGGGGCGCTTACACGCTCAGCCCCAGCATTTT CASSEFWGRLHAQPQHF
. TRBJ1-5 TRBV5-6 . TGTGCCAGCAGCTTGGGGCAGTATAGCAATCAGCCCCAGCATTTT CASSLGQYSNQPQHF
. TRBJ2-3 TRBV24-1 . TGTGCCACCAGTGATCCTCGGGAGCTCACAGATACGCAGTATTTT CATSDPRELTDTQYF
. TRBJ2-7 TRBV7-8 . TGTGCCAGCAGCCCCCGGACAGACTACGAGCAGTACTTC CASSPRTDYEQYF
. TRBJ1-1 TRBV21-1 . TGTGCCAGCAGCAAAGCAAGGACAGGCCTTTCCCTACATTTTCGTGAAGCTTTCTTT CASSKARTGLSLHFREAFF
. TRBJ2-7 TRBV7-8 . TGTGCCAGCAGCTCCCTCGGCTACGAGCAGTACTTC CASSSLGYEQYF
few TRBJ1-2 TRBV28 . TGTGCCAGCAGCTCAAGGGGGATAAACAACTATGGCTACACCTTC CASSSRGINNYGYTF
. TRBJ1-5 TRBV30 . TGTGCCTGGAGTACTGCTAGCAATCAGCCCCAGCATTTT CAWSTASNQPQHF
. TRBJ1-1 TRBV18 TRBD1 TGTGCCAGCTCACGGGACAGGTCCGTCACTGAAGCTTTCTTT CASSRDRSVTEAFF
. TRBJ2-5 TRBV6-6 TRBD1 TGTGCCAGCAGTTATTTGGGACAGGGTGAGACCCAGTACTTC CASSYLGQGETQYF
. TRBJ1-2 TRBV14 . TGTGCCAGCAGCCACCCAGGGTGGGGTAATGGCTACACCTTC CASSHPGWGNGYTF
. TRBJ1-3 TRBV7-9 . TGTGCCAGCAGCTTAGTCCTCTCTGGAAACACCATATATTTT CASSLVLSGNTIYF
. TRBJ1-2 TRBV6-5 TRBD1 TGTGCCAGCAGGGCAGGGGGCCTCGGGTATGGCTACACCTTC CASRAGGLGYGYTF
. TRBJ2-5 TRBV6-5 . TGTGCCAGCAGAAGCTTAAGGGGCCAAGAGACCCAGTACTTC CASRSLRGQETQYF
. TRBJ1-2 TRBV4-2 . TGTGCCAGCAGCCAAGACCCAGGGGTGGGCTATGGCTACACCTTC CASSQDPGVGYGYTF
. TRBJ2-2 TRBV3-1/TRBV3-2 TRBD2 TGTGCCAGCAGCCAAGATAAGCGGGGCGGTGGCACCGGGGAGCTGTTTTTT CASSQDKRGGGTGELFF
. TRBJ1-5 TRBV2 . TGTGCCAGCAGGAGGGTAGAGAATCAGCCCCAGCATTTT CASRRVENQPQHF
. TRBJ1-3 TRBV14 . TGTGCCAGCTCGAGGGTAGGACTCGGAAACACCATATATTTT CASSRVGLGNTIYF
. TRBJ1-6 TRBV19 . TGTGCCAGTAGTATCGTTTCGGGGAGCCCTAATTCACCCCTCCACTTT CASSIVSGSPNSPLHF
. TRBJ1-2 TRBV30 . TGTGCCTGGAGTGACAGGGTCAACTATGGCTACACCTTC CAWSDRVNYGYTF
. TRBJ1-1 TRBV11-2 . TGTGCCAGCAGCGGCCGGGACTTGAACACTGAAGCTTTCTTT CASSGRDLNTEAFF
. TRBJ1-2 TRBV18 TRBD1 TGTGCCAGCTCACCACAAGAGGGGGCTGGCTATGGCTACACCTTC CASSPQEGAGYGYTF
. TRBJ2-7 TRBV5-1 . TGCGCCAGCAGCTTGGGACAGCTCTACGAGCAGTACTTC CASSLGQLYEQYF
. TRBJ1-1 TRBV29-1 TRBD1 TGCAGCGCCACGCGGGACAGGGGACCTTACACTGAAGCTTTCTTT CSATRDRGPYTEAFF
. TRBJ2-7 TRBV4-2 TRBD2 TGTGCCAGCAGCCAAGACCCTTTGGGCGGGAGGAGTCAGCAGTACTTC CASSQDPLGGRSQQYF
. TRBJ2-5 TRBV7-3 . TGTGCCAGCAGCTTATCTCGGACAGAAGAGACCCAGTACTTC CASSLSRTEETQYF
. TRBJ1-3 TRBV7-2 . TGTGCCAGCAGCTTATTCTTGGGGGGAGGAAACACCATATATTTT CASSLFLGGGNTIYF
. TRBJ2-7 TRBV4-1 . TGCGCCAGCAGCCAAGAGCCCATGGGGGCGGCTGAGCAGTACTTC CASSQEPMGAAEQYF
few TRBJ1-2 TRBV6-2/TRBV6-3 TRBD1 TGTGCCAGCAGCCACCGCCCCGGGACAGGGTATGGTGGCTACACCTTC CASSHRPGTGYGGYTF
. TRBJ2-1 TRBV7-9 TRBD2 TGTGCCAGCAGCTTAGGGGCTAGCGGGGGGATGATTTATGCGTTCTTC CASSLGASGGMIYAFF
. TRBJ1-2 TRBV2 . TGTGCCAGCAGTGGGGCCAGGGCCCCAACTTTTGGCTACACCTTC CASSGARAPTFGYTF
. TRBJ2-1 TRBV5-5 . TGTGCCAGCAGCGCCTCGACAAGCGGAGCCCTTGTGTATGAGCAGTTCTTC CASSASTSGALVYEQFF
. TRBJ1-6 TRBV7-9 . TGTGCCAGCAGCCAGGGCCGCGATTCACCCCTCCACTTT CASSQGRDSPLHF
. TRBJ1-4 TRBV18 TRBD1 TGTGCCAGCTCATGGACAGGTGCAACTAATGAAAAACTGTTTTTT CASSWTGATNEKLFF
once TRBJ2-1 TRBV11-2 TRBD1 TGTGCCAGCAGCCATCGACAGGGCGCGCACAATGAGCAGTTCTTC CASSHRQGAHNEQFF
. TRBJ2-1 TRBV4-3 TRBD2 TGCGCCAGCAGCCAAGACGGGACTAGCAGTGATGAGCAGTTCTTC CASSQDGTSSDEQFF
. TRBJ2-7 TRBV12-3/TRBV12-4 . TGTGCCAGCAGTTTTACGAGCGAGCAGTACTTC CASSFTSEQYF
. TRBJ1-1 TRBV7-2 . TGTGCCAGCAGCTTACAACAGGCGGTCGTCTACGCTTTCTTT CASSLQQAVVYAFF
. TRBJ1-1 TRBV30 . TGTGCCTGGAGTGTCCGACCGCAGGGCGACACTGAAGCTTTCTTT CAWSVRPQGDTEAFF
few TRBJ1-2 TRBV27 TRBD1 TGTGCCAGCAGCCCCGGAGGGGGCGTTGGCTACACCTTC CASSPGGGVGYTF
once TRBJ2-4 TRBV19 TRBD1 TGTGCCAGTAGCCAACCCGGGACAGGGAGGGTTCAGTACTTC CASSQPGTGRVQYF
. TRBJ2-2 TRBV4-1 TRBD2 TGCGCCAGCAGCGGACTAGGTCGTACCGGGGAGCTGTTTTTT CASSGLGRTGELFF
. TRBJ2-1 TRBV7-6 TRBD1 TGTGCCAGCAGTACCCGACAGGGGAGCTCCTACAATGAGCAGTTCTTC CASSTRQGSSYNEQFF
once TRBJ2-7 TRBV27 TRBD1 TGTGCCAGCAGTTTAGTAGGACAGGGCTACGAGCAGTACTTC CASSLVGQGYEQYF
once TRBJ2-3 TRBV7-2 TRBD2 TGTGCCAGCAGCAACAGCGGGGGGGCGGCAGATACGCAGTATTTT CASSNSGGAADTQYF